One sample yielded the 3 T cell receptor beta chains listed below, sequenced in a study of blood T cell repertoires in COVID-19. Data came from immunoSEQ multiplex PCR; TCRdb stores just in-frame clones and leaves some out. Of tens of thousands of clones in the sample, about 90% were seen once. Sequenced sample: peripheral blood. These receptors all stem from a human donor in a cohort sampled during active COVID-19.

The chain is built from TRBV7-2 and TRBJ2-5; D is possibly TRBD2 (7 bases). The germline V gene encodes CDR1 SGHTA and CDR2 FQGNSA. CDR3 length: 16 residues. V lost 2 bases to trimming and J lost 4 bases, with 17 bases between them. The CDR3 DNA is TGTGCCAGCAGCTTATACCCCCGGGGGGCCCGAGAGACCCAGTACTTC. Residues: CASSLYPRGARETQYF.

The chain couples TRBV7-9 to TRBJ2-6, with 9 bases aligning to TRBD1. The V gene's germline CDR1 is SEHNR and CDR2 FQNEAQ (reference sequence). This CDR3 region has 15 residues. V shed 4 bases, J shed 2 bases, and the junction held 0 bases outside the gene matches. CDR3 nucleotide sequence: TGTGCCAGCAGCTGGACAGGGGCTGGGGCCAACGTCCTGACTTTC. Its protein product is CASSWTGAGANVLTF.

This chain connects TRBV7-3 to TRBJ2-2, with 9 bases fitting TRBD1. The CDR3 is 19 residues long. V gave up 5 bases and J gave up 0 bases; unmatched junction bases: 13. Germline-derived CDR1 and CDR2 are SGHTA and FQGTGA. In DNA, the CDR3 is TGTGCCAGCAGCCGACCGAGGACAGGGGAGCGATCGAACACCGGGGAGCTGTTTTTT. It is translated as CASSRPRTGERSNTGELFF.